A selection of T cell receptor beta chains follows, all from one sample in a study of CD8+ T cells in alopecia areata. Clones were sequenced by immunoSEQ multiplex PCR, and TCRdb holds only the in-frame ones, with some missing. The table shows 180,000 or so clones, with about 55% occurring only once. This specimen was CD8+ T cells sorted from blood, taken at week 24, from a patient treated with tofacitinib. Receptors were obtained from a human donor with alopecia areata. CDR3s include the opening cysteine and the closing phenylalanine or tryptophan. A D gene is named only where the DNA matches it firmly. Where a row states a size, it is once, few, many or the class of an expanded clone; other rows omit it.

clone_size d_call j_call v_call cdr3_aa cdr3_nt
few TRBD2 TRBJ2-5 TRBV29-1 CSVTGTRETQYF TGCAGCGTTACCGGGACTAGGGAGACCCAGTACTTC
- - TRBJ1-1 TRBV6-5 CASSPGSGPAEAFF TGTGCCAGCAGTCCCGGCTCGGGGCCCGCTGAAGCTTTCTTT
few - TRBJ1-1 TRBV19 CASSTGAVGTEAFF TGTGCCAGTAGTACAGGCGCCGTCGGCACTGAAGCTTTCTTT
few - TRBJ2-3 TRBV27 CASSLLGVPDTQYF TGTGCCAGCAGTTTGTTGGGGGTCCCAGATACGCAGTATTTT
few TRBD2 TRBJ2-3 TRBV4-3 CASSQESLAGGNTDTQYF TGCGCCAGCAGCCAGGAATCCTTAGCGGGGGGGAACACAGATACGCAGTATTTT
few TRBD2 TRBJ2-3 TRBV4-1 CASSQGPGGGAPDTQYF TGCGCCAGCAGCCAAGGACCTGGCGGGGGGGCCCCAGATACGCAGTATTTT
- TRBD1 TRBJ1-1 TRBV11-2 CADRANTEAFF TGTGCCGACAGGGCGAACACTGAAGCTTTCTTT
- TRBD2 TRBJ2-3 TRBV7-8 CASSLGLAGGPSPDTQYF TGTGCCAGCAGCTTAGGATTAGCGGGGGGGCCGAGCCCAGATACGCAGTATTTT
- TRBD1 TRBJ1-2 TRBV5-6 CASSYGTGNYGYTF TGTGCCAGCAGCTACGGGACAGGCAACTATGGCTACACCTTC
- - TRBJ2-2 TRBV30 CAWSMGLATGELFF TGTGCCTGGAGTATGGGGTTGGCCACCGGGGAGCTGTTTTTT
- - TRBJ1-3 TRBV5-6 CASSPGGNTIYF TGTGCCAGCAGCCCCGGAGGAAACACCATATATTTT
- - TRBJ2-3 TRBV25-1 CASSDGIESSLDTQYF TGTGCCAGCAGTGACGGAATTGAGTCTTCCCTTGATACGCAGTATTTT
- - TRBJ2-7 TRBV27 CASSPGPSSYEQYF TGTGCCAGCAGCCCGGGACCAAGCTCCTACGAGCAGTACTTC
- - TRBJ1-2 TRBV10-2 CASSELVGAYGYTF TGCGCCAGCAGTGAACTTGTTGGGGCCTATGGCTACACCTTC
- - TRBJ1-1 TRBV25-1 CASRVGVTEAFF TGTGCCAGCAGGGTGGGGGTCACTGAAGCTTTCTTT
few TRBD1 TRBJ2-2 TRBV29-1 CSVEEGQGARIGELFF TGCAGCGTTGAAGAGGGACAGGGGGCTAGAATCGGGGAGCTGTTTTTT
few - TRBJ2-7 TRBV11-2 CASSFMGVEQYF TGTGCCAGCAGCTTTATGGGGGTCGAGCAGTACTTC
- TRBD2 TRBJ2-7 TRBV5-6 CASSFGSGLAILKQYF TGTGCCAGCAGCTTTGGATCGGGACTAGCGATATTAAAGCAGTACTTC
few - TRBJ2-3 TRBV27 CASSLAYRQGQLIDTQYF TGTGCCAGCAGTTTAGCCTACCGCCAGGGACAACTGATAGATACGCAGTATTTT
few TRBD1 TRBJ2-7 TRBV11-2 CASTRDRGKGNEQYF TGTGCCAGCACCCGGGACAGGGGAAAAGGTAACGAGCAGTACTTC
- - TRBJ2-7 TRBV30 CAWSESYEQYF TGTGCCTGGAGTGAATCCTACGAGCAGTACTTC
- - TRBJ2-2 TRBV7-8 CASSQQGGDTGELFF TGTGCCAGCAGCCAACAGGGGGGGGACACCGGGGAGCTGTTTTTT
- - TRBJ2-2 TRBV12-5 CASDLGGTGELFF TGTGCTAGTGATCTAGGGGGCACCGGGGAGCTGTTTTTT